The 2 T cell receptor beta chains given below trace back to one sample, sequenced in a study of blood T cell repertoires in COVID-19 (dated by TCRdb to 2019 to 2021). The receptor library was made with the immunoSEQ multiplex PCR assay. The source is immuneACCESS, and TCRdb retained only in-frame sequences with V and J called. Part of the clones is not carried over; for the studies checked, unresolved V genes explain less than half of this, and the remainder is unexplained. For this sample the table gives about 380,000 clones, of which around 89% were detected only once. The ten biggest clones cover over 1% of the sample. The sequencing sample was made of peripheral blood. These receptors were taken from a man in his forties with acute or convalescent COVID-19.

The chain employs TRBV14 and TRBJ1-2; D not resolved. V was shortened by 0 bases and J by 8 bases, with 13 bases between the two germline ends. Germline V gives CDR1 SGHDN, CDR2 FVKESK. The CDR3 runs to 14 residues. The chain's CDR3 is CASSQDSGRKGYTF. For the CDR3, the DNA is TGTGCCAGCAGCCAAGATTCCGGGAGAAAAGGCTACACCTTC.

The chain couples TRBV19 to TRBJ1-1, with D perhaps TRBD1 (5 bases). Deletions cut 6 bases from V and 2 bases from J, with 10 bases between. Germline CDR1 reads LNHDA; CDR2 reads SQIVND (reference sequence). The CDR3 length is 13 residues. This chain's CDR3 is CASRNRYNTEAFF. The DNA for the CDR3 is TGTGCCAGTAGGAACAGGTATAACACTGAAGCTTTCTTT.